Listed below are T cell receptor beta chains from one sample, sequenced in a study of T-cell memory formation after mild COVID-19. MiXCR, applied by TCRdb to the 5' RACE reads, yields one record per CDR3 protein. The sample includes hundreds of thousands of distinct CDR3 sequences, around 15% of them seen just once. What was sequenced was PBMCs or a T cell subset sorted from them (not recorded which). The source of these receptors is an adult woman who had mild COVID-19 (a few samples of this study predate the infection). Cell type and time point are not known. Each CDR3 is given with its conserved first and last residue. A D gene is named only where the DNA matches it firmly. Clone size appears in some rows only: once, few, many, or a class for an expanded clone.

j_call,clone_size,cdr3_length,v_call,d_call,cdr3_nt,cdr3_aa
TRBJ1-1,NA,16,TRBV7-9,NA,TGTGCCAGCAGCCGGATCCAGGGGATGCGGGACACTGAAGCTTTCTTT,CASSRIQGMRDTEAFF
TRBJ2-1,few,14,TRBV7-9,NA,TGTGCCAGCAGCTTCTCCCCCCGACCCAATGAGCAGTTCTTC,CASSFSPRPNEQFF
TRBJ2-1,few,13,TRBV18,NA,TGTGCCAGCTCACCACTTACTTGGAATGAGCAGTTCTTC,CASSPLTWNEQFF
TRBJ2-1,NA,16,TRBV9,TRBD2,TGTGCCAGCAGCGTAAGTACTAGCGGAGGCTACAATGAGCAGTTCTTC,CASSVSTSGGYNEQFF
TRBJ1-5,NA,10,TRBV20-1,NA,TGCAGTGCCCACGCCGGGGCCCAGCATTTT,CSAHAGAQHF
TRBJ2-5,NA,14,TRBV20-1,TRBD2,TGCAGTGCTAGATTGGGACTAGCGGCAGAGACCCAGTACTTC,CSARLGLAAETQYF
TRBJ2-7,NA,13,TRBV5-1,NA,TGCGCCAGCAGCTTGGAACGGGGACACTCGCAGTACTTC,CASSLERGHSQYF
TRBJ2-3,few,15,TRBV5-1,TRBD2,TGCGCCAGCAGCCCCGGGGAGGGCGGGACAGATACGCAGTATTTT,CASSPGEGGTDTQYF
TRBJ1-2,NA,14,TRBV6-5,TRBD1,TGTGCCAGCAGTTTTGGGACAGCCAGGCACGGCTACACCTTC,CASSFGTARHGYTF
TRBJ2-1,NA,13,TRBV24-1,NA,TGTGCCACCAGTGATTTTGGACGGAAGGAGCAGTTCTTC,CATSDFGRKEQFF
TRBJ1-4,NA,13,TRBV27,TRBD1,TGTGCCAGCACCACAGGGGTGGGCGAAAAACTGTTTTTT,CASTTGVGEKLFF
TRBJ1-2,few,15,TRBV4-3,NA,TGCGTCAGCAGCCAAGATGGGGGGTCCTACTATGGCTACACCTTC,CVSSQDGGSYYGYTF
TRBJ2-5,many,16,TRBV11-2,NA,TGTGCCAGCAGCTTAGGGTTCGGGGGTTCGGAGGAGACCCAGTACTTC,CASSLGFGGSEETQYF
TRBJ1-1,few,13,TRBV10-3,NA,TGTGCCATCAGTGGTATTCAGGGGCTTTCGGCTTTCTTT,CAISGIQGLSAFF
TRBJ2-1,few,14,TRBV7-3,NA,TGTGCCAGCAGCTTAACTCTCGTGACTGGTGAGCAGTTCTTC,CASSLTLVTGEQFF
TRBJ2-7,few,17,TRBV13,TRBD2,TGTGCCAGCAGCTCCCTTCGGGGGAGCGGGAGGTCGTACGAGCAGTACTTC,CASSSLRGSGRSYEQYF
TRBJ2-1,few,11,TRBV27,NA,TGTGCCGTCTCCTCCTACAATGAGCAGTTCTTC,CAVSSYNEQFF
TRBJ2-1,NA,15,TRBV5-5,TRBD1,TGTGCCAGCAGCAGCCGGGACAGGGGGCACAATGAGCAGTTCTTC,CASSSRDRGHNEQFF
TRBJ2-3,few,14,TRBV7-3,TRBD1,TGTGCCAGCAGCCTCGGGACAGGGAGCACCACGCAGTATTTT,CASSLGTGSTTQYF
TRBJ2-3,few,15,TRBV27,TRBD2,TGTGCCAGCAGTTTTCTGACTAGCGGGATTGATACGCAGTATTTT,CASSFLTSGIDTQYF
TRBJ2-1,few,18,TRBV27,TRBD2,TGTGCCAGCAGTTTAACGGGGACTAGCGGGGACTCCTACAATGAGCAGTTCTTC,CASSLTGTSGDSYNEQFF
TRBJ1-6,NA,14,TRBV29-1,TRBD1,TGCAGCGTTCGGACAGGGGGCCCAAATTCACCCCTCCACTTT,CSVRTGGPNSPLHF
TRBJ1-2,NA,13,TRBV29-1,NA,TGCAGCGTTGACAACAGCGCTAACTATGGCTACACCTTC,CSVDNSANYGYTF
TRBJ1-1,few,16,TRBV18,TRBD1,TGTGCCAGCTCACCCGGGACAGGGGTTTGGAGCACTGAAGCTTTCTTT,CASSPGTGVWSTEAFF
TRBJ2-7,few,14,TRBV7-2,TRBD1,TGTGCCAGCAGCCACTGGACAGGGACATACGAGCAGTACTTC,CASSHWTGTYEQYF
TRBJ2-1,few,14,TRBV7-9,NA,TGTGCCAGCAGCGGAGGACACCTTTACAATGAGCAGTTCTTC,CASSGGHLYNEQFF
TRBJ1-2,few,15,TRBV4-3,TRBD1,TGCGCCAGCAGCCAAGGACAGGGGGCGCGTGGTGGCTACACCTTC,CASSQGQGARGGYTF
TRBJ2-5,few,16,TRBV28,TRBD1,TGTGCCAGCACCGCACACGGGACAGGGGGTGTAGAGACCCAGTACTTC,CASTAHGTGGVETQYF
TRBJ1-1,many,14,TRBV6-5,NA,TGTGCCAGCAGTCTCAAGGCCTACTCGGGAGGAGCTTTCTTT,CASSLKAYSGGAFF
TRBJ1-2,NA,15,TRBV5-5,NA,TGTGCCAGCAGCTTGGATGTCACCACCGACTATGGCTACACCTTC,CASSLDVTTDYGYTF
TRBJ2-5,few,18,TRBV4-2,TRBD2,TGTGCCAGCAGCCAAGATGGGACTAGCGGGAGGGCGGGAGAGACCCAGTACTTC,CASSQDGTSGRAGETQYF
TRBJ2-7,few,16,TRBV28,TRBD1,TGTGCCAGCAGTTTGAACCCAGGGGGAAGGGCCTACGAGCAGTACTTC,CASSLNPGGRAYEQYF
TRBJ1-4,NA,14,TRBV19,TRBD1,TGTGCCAGTAGTCTTGGGACAGATGGGGAAAAACTGTTTTTT,CASSLGTDGEKLFF
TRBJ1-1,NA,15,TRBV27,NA,TGTGCCAGCAGTAGGATAGGGCCTCCGAACACTGAAGCTTTCTTT,CASSRIGPPNTEAFF
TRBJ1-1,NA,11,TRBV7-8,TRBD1,TGTGCCAGCAGGGAGACAGGGCGGGCTTTCTTT,CASRETGRAFF
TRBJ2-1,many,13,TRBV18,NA,TGTGCCAGCTCCGTCGGATTCCGGTCTGAGCAGTTCTTC,CASSVGFRSEQFF
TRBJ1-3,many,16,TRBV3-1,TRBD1,TGTGCCAGCAGCTGGACAGGGGGCGTCTCTGGAAACACCATATATTTT,CASSWTGGVSGNTIYF
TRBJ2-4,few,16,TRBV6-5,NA,TGTGCCAGCAGTCGAAACAGGGCAAATGGGAAAAACATTCAGTACTTC,CASSRNRANGKNIQYF
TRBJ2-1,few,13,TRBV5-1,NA,TGCGCCAGCAGCTTGGTAGCGGAGGATGAGCAGTTCTTC,CASSLVAEDEQFF
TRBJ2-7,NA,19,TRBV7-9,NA,TGTGCCAGCAGTCAACAGCCGGGACAGAGAATCGGGGGCTCCTACGAGCAGTACTTC,CASSQQPGQRIGGSYEQYF
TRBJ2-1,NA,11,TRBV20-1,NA,TGCAGTGCTAGTCGGGGACTCGAGCAGTTCTTC,CSASRGLEQFF
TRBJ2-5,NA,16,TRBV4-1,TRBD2,TGCGCCAGCAGCCAAGATGTAGCGGGGGGTACAGAGACCCAGTACTTC,CASSQDVAGGTETQYF
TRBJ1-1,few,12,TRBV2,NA,TGTGCCAGCAGTGTTGACCTGTTGACGGCTTTCTTT,CASSVDLLTAFF
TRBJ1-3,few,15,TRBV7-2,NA,TGTGCCAGCAGCCGAGCCTCGGGGGCTGGAAACACCATATATTTT,CASSRASGAGNTIYF
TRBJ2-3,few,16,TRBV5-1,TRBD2,TGCGCCAGCAGCTTAACCGCCCTAGCGGGCTCAGATACGCAGTATTTT,CASSLTALAGSDTQYF
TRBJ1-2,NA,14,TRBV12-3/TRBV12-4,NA,TGTGCCAGCAGTTTATCTGGGTCGAGCTATGGCTACACCTTC,CASSLSGSSYGYTF
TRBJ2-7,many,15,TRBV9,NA,TGTGCCAGCAGCGTAGGCGCAGGGTGGACCTACGAGCAGTACTTC,CASSVGAGWTYEQYF
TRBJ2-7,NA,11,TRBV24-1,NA,TGTGCCACCAGTGCTGGGTACGAGCAGTACTTC,CATSAGYEQYF
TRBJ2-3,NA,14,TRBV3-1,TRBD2,TGTGCCAGCTCCCTCGGGGGGGCCCCGGATACGCAGTATTTT,CASSLGGAPDTQYF
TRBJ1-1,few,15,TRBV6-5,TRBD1,TGTGCCAGCAGTCGACAGGGGGTTGTGAGGACTGAAGCTTTCTTT,CASSRQGVVRTEAFF
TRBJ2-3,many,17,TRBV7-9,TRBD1,TGTGCCAGCAGCTTAGACGCCCCAGGGGGCTGGGAAGATACGCAGTATTTT,CASSLDAPGGWEDTQYF
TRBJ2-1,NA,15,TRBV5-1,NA,TGCGCCAGCAGCTTGGCCCGAGACCAAAACAATGAGCAGTTCTTC,CASSLARDQNNEQFF
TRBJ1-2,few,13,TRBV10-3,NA,TGTGCCATCAGTGACGGACTAGACTATGGCTACACCTTC,CAISDGLDYGYTF
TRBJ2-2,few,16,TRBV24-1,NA,TGTGCCACCAGTGGCGGGGCAAGCTCGAACACCGGGGAGCTGTTTTTT,CATSGGASSNTGELFF
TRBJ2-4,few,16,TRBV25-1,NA,TGTGCCAGCAGTGAGGTGGGCCCAGAAGGGCAAAACATTCAGTACTTC,CASSEVGPEGQNIQYF
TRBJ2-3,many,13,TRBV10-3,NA,TGTGCCATCAGTGCCGGCAGATCAGATACGCAGTATTTT,CAISAGRSDTQYF
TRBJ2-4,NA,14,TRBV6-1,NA,TGTGCCAGCAGTGAAGGGCAGCCTTGGGACATTCAGTACTTC,CASSEGQPWDIQYF
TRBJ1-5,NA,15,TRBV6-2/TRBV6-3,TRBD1,TGTGCCAGCAGTGCCGCCGGGACAGGTGGATTAGCCCAGCATTTT,CASSAAGTGGLAQHF
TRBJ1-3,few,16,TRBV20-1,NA,TGCAGTGCTAGGTCTAGGAATGGCACGATTGGAAACACCATATATTTT,CSARSRNGTIGNTIYF
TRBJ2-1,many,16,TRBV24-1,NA,TGTGCCACCAGTGATTCGTCCGCGAGCTTGGGCAATGAGCAGTTCTTC,CATSDSSASLGNEQFF